A single sample gave rise to the 10 T cell receptor beta chains below, sequenced in a study of blood T cell repertoires in COVID-19. Profiling relied on immunoSEQ multiplex PCR, and the TCRdb table lists in-frame clones only, not all of them. Of roughly 300,000 clones in the sample, approximately 90% were seen once. Material for sequencing was PBMCs or T cells enriched from blood (not recorded which). These receptors all come from a woman aged 40 to 49 with acute COVID-19.

V usage is TRBV19 and J usage is TRBJ2-1; D unresolved. V was pared by 5 bases and J by 2 bases, with 22 bases between. The CDR3 is 18 residues long. CDR1 LNHDA and CDR2 SQIVND come from the germline V gene (reference sequence). As DNA, the CDR3 is TGTGCCAGTAGTCCGACTGCCAGATTGAAGAAAACCTACAATGAGCAGTTCTTC. Encoded protein: CASSPTARLKKTYNEQFF.

The chain uses TRBV10-3 and TRBJ2-3; unclear D gene. CDR3 length equals 14 residues. Germline V lookup: CDR1 ENHRY, CDR2 SYGVKD. V lost 7 bases, J lost 2 bases, and 13 bases lay in between. The CDR3 is CAIMSADNTDTQYF. The DNA for the CDR3 is TGTGCCATCATGTCGGCGGATAACACAGATACGCAGTATTTT.

This chain connects TRBV7-2 to TRBJ2-2, with 9 bases lining up with TRBD2. J gave up 4 bases and V 1 base, and 10 bases lay outside the gene matches. The CDR3 has 18 residues. Germline-derived CDR1 and CDR2 are SGHTA and FQGNSA. The DNA of the CDR3 is TGTGCCAGCAGCTTAGTCTGGCGGGGGGGCCTCGGCACCGGGGAGCTGTTTTTT. Its protein is CASSLVWRGGLGTGELFF.

This chain joins TRBV5-1 and TRBJ2-7; possibly TRBD1 for D (5 bases). Trimming pared 3 bases from V and 9 bases from J, leaving 28 bases between. The CDR3 contains 17 residues. Germline V gives CDR1 SGHRS, CDR2 YFSETQ. The CDR3 region is CASSYSPEQTALFGQYF. The CDR3 DNA reads as TGCGCCAGCAGCTACTCTCCCGAACAGACAGCTCTATTCGGGCAGTACTTC.

This chain connects TRBV7-9 to TRBJ1-4; D gene uncertain. The CDR3 is made up of 13 amino acids. The V gene lost 5 bases and the J gene lost 8 bases, with 12 bases spanning the gap. Germline CDR1 and CDR2: SEHNR and FQNEAQ (reference sequence). CDR3 coding DNA: TGTGCCAGCAGCGATTATGAGGTCGAAAAACTGTTTTTT. This sequence encodes CASSDYEVEKLFF. Filled out from reference TRBV7-9 and TRBJ1-4, the complete variable domain reads DTGVSQNPRHKITKRGQNVTFRCDPISEHNRLYWYRQTLGQGPEFLTYFQNEAQLEKSRLLSDRFSAERPKGSFSTLEIQRTEQGDSAMYLCASSDYEVEKLFFGSGTQLSVL.

The chain is built from TRBV7-3 and TRBJ2-5; 8 nucleotides agree with TRBD1. The CDR3 has 15 residues. Germline assignment: CDR1 SGHTA and CDR2 FQGTGA. V lost 3 bases to trimming and J lost 0 bases; unmatched junction nucleotides: 3. CDR3 amino acids: CASSLEDRDQETQYF. The CDR3, as DNA: TGTGCCAGCAGCTTGGAGGACAGGGACCAAGAGACCCAGTACTTC.

The chain uses TRBV4-1 and TRBJ2-6; D is possibly TRBD1 (6 bases). CDR3 length equals 17 residues. CDR1 and CDR2 from the germline V gene are MGHRA and YSYEKL. With 0 bases removed from V and 4 bases from J, the gap between germline ends came to 13 bases. CDR3: CASSQEGRGTGANVLTF. DNA for the CDR3: TGCGCCAGCAGCCAAGAGGGCAGGGGAACCGGGGCCAACGTCCTGACTTTC.

V is TRBV18 and J is TRBJ1-4; 10 bases agree with TRBD1. The CDR3 is 17 residues long. Per the germline V gene, CDR1 is KGHSH and CDR2 is LQKENI. After removal of 3 bases from V and 0 bases from J, the junction contained 4 bases not matched to a gene. DNA for the CDR3: TGTGCCAGCTCACCCGGGACAGGGGCTGCAACTAATGAAAAACTGTTTTTT. Protein product: CASSPGTGAATNEKLFF. The full variable domain, rest sourced from reference TRBV18 and TRBJ1-4, is NAGVMQNPRHLVRRRGQEARLRCSPMKGHSHVYWYRQLPEEGLKFMVYLQKENIIDESGMPKERFSAEFPKEGPSILRIQQVVRGDSAAYFCASSPGTGAATNEKLFFGSGTQLSVL.

V gene TRBV5-4 combines with J gene TRBJ2-2; the match to TRBD2 covers 13 bases. The CDR3 runs to 17 residues. With V trimmed by 4 bases and J by 7 bases, 10 bases remained unmatched. The germline V gene encodes CDR1 SGHNT and CDR2 YYREEE (reference sequence). Here the CDR3 reads CASSPKLAGGRIGELFF. CDR3 DNA: TGTGCCAGCAGCCCAAAACTAGCGGGAGGGCGTATCGGGGAGCTGTTTTTT.

This chain joins TRBV30 and TRBJ1-1; D may be TRBD1 (6 bases). The CDR3 sequence is 14 residues long. Trimming left V 4 bases short and J 4 bases short, with 16 bases between. Looked up from germline, CDR1 is GTSNPN and CDR2 is SVGIG (reference sequence). This chain's CDR3 is CAWTRRGGGTEAFF. DNA for the CDR3: TGTGCCTGGACCCGGAGGGGGGGTGGCACTGAAGCTTTCTTT.